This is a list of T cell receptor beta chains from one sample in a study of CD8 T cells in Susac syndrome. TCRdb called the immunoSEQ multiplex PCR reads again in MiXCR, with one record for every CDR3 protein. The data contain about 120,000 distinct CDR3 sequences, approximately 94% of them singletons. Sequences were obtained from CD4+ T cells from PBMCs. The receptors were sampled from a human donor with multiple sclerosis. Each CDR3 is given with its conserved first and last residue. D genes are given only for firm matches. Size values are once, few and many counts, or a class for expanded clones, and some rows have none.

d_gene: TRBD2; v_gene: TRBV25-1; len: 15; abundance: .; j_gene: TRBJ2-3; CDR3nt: TGTGCCAGCGGGGGACTAGCGGGGGGCACAGATACGCAGTATTTT; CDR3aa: CASGGLAGGTDTQYF
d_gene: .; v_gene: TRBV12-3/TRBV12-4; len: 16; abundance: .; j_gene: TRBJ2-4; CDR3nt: TGTGCCAGCAGTCGACCGGGCCTCTTAGCCAAAAACATTCAGTACTTC; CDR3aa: CASSRPGLLAKNIQYF
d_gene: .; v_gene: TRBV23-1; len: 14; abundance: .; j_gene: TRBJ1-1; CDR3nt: TGCGCCAGCAGGGAGGAGCAGACCCACACTGAAGCTTTCTTT; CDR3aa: CASREEQTHTEAFF
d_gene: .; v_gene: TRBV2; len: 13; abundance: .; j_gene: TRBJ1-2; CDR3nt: TGTGCCAGCAGTGTAAACCCTAACTATGGCTACACCTTC; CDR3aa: CASSVNPNYGYTF
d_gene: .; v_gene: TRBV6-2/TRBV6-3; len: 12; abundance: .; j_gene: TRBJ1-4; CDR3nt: TGTGCCAGCGGTCGACACCTGGAAAAACTGTTTTTT; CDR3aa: CASGRHLEKLFF
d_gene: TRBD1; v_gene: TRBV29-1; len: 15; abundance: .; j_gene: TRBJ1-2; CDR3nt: TGCAGCGTCCGTGGGGAGGGACAGGCTATCTATGGCTACACCTTC; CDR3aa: CSVRGEGQAIYGYTF
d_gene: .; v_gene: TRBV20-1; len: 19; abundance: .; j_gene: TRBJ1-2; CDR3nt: TGCAGTGCTAGAGATCGGGGGCCGCGAAAATTGGGGTTCATCTATGGCTACACCTTC; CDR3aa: CSARDRGPRKLGFIYGYTF
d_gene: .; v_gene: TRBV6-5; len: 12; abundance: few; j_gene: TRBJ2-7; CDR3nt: TGTGCCAGCAGGGGTTCCTCCTACGAGCAGTACTTC; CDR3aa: CASRGSSYEQYF
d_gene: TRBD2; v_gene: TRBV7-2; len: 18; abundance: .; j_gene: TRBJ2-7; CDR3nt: TGTGCCAGCAGCTTAGTTGGGGGCCCTACTAGCGGGCGCTACGAGCAGTACTTC; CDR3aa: CASSLVGGPTSGRYEQYF
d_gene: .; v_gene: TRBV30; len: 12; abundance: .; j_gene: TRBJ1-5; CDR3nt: TGTGCCTGGAGTGCAGGGAATCAGCCCCAGCATTTT; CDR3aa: CAWSAGNQPQHF
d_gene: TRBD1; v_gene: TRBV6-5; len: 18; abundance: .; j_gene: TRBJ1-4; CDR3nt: TGTGCCAGCAGTTCCCGGGACAGGGGCGGTCAAGATAATGAAAAACTGTTTTTT; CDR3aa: CASSSRDRGGQDNEKLFF
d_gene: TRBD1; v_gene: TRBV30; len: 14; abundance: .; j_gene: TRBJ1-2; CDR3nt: TGTGCCTGGAGTGTACAGGACAGGCTCTATGGCTACACCTTC; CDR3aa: CAWSVQDRLYGYTF
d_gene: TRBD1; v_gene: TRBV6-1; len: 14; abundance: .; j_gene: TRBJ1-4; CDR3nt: TGTGCCAGCAGCCCCGGGACAGGGCGTGAAAAACTGTTTTTT; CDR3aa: CASSPGTGREKLFF
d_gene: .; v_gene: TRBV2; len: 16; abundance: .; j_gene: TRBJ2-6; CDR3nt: TGTGCCAGCAACTCTCTCCTGAAGGGTGGGGCCAACGTCCTGACTTTC; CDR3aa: CASNSLLKGGANVLTF
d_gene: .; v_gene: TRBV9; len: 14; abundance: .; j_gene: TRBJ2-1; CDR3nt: TGTGCCAGCAGCGTAGCGGGCTCCTACAATGAGCAGTTCTTC; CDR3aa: CASSVAGSYNEQFF
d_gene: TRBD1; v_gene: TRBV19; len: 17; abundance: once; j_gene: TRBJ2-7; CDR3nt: TGTGCCAGTAGTCTAAAAGGGATCCTTGGGACAGCCTACGAGCAGTACTTC; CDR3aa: CASSLKGILGTAYEQYF
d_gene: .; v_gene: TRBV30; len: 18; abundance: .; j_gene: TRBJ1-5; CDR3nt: TGTGCCTGGAGTGTAGATTCCAGGGGAGCGTTCGGCAATCAGCCCCAGCATTTT; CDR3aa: CAWSVDSRGAFGNQPQHF
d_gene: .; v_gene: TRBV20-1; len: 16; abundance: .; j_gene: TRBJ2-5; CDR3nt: TGCAGTGCCAAGGCCCCCGCGCCTTCGTACCAAGAGACCCAGTACTTC; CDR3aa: CSAKAPAPSYQETQYF
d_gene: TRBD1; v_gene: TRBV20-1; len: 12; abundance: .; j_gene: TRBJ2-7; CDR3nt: TGCAGTGCCGGAGGACAGGCCTACGAGCAGTACTTC; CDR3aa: CSAGGQAYEQYF
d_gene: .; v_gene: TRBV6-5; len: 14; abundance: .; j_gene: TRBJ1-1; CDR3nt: TGTGCCAGCAGTTACTGGCGTCAGAGCACTGAAGCTTTCTTT; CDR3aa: CASSYWRQSTEAFF
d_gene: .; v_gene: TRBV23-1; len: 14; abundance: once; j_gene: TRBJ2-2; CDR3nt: TGCGCCAGCAGTCCTGTAGGGTATCACGGGGAGCTGTTTTTT; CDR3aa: CASSPVGYHGELFF
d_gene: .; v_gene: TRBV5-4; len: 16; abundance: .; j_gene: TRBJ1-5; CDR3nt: TGTGCCAGCAGCTTGGGAGGAATGGGGAGCAATCAGCCCCAGCATTTT; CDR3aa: CASSLGGMGSNQPQHF
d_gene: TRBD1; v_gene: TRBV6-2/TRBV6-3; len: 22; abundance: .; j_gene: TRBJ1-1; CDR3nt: TGTGCCAGCAGTTACCCTAGCCCAGGACAGGGGAGTAAGAAGGGCATGAACACTGAAGCTTTCTTT; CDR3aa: CASSYPSPGQGSKKGMNTEAFF
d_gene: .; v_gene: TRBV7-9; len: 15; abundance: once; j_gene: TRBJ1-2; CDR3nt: TGTGCCAGCAGCTTAGAAGAGGGCGCGTACTATGGCTACACCTTC; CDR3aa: CASSLEEGAYYGYTF
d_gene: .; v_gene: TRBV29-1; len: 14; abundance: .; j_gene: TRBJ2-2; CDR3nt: TGCAGCGTTGAAAAAGAGACATCCACCGGGGAGCTGTTTTTT; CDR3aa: CSVEKETSTGELFF
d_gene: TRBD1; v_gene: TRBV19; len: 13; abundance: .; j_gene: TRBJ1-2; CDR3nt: TGTGCCACCGGGACAGAAACTAACTATGGCTACACCTTC; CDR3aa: CATGTETNYGYTF
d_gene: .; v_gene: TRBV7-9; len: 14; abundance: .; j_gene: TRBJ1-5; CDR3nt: TGTGCCAGCAGCTTAGGGGCGGGCAATCAGCCCCAGCATTTT; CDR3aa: CASSLGAGNQPQHF
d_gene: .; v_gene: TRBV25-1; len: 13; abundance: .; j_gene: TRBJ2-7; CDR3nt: TGTGCCAGCAGTGCGACGATCTATTCCGAGCAGTACTTC; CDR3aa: CASSATIYSEQYF
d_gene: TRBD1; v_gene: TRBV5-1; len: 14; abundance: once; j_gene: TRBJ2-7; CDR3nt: TGCGCCAGCAGCTCCACAGGGGGCCGGTACGAGCAGTACTTC; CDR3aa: CASSSTGGRYEQYF
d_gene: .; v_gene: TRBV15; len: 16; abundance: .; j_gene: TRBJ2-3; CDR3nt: TGTGCCACCAGCACAGGCCGGGACTTTAGCACAGATACGCAGTATTTT; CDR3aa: CATSTGRDFSTDTQYF
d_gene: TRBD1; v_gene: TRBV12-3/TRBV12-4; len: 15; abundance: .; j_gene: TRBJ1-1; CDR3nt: TGTGCCAGCAGTCCGTCGACAGGGACCAACACTGAAGCTTTCTTT; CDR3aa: CASSPSTGTNTEAFF
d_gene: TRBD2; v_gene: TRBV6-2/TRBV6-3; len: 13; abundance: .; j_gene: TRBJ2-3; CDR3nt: TGTGCCAGCAAGACGGGGGGAGCAGATACGCAGTATTTT; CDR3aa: CASKTGGADTQYF
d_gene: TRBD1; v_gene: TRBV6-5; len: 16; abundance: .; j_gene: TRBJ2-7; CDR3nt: TGTGCCAGCAGTTACCAGGCAGGGGGCGCGTCCTACGAGCAGTACTTC; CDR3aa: CASSYQAGGASYEQYF
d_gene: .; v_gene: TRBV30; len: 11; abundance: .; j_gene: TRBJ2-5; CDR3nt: TGTGCCTGGGCATCTCAAGAGACCCAGTACTTC; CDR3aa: CAWASQETQYF
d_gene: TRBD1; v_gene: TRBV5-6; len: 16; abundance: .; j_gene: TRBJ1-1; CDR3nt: TGTGCCAGCAGCTTGTCGACAGGGGGCAGGGGCACTGAAGCTTTCTTT; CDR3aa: CASSLSTGGRGTEAFF
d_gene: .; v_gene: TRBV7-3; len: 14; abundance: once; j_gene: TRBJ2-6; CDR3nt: TGTGCCAGCAGCTTATTGCCTGGGGCCAACGTCCTGACTTTC; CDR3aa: CASSLLPGANVLTF
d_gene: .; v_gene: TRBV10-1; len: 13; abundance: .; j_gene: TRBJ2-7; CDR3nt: TGCGCCAGCAGTAGACAGGCGGAGGGGGAGCAGTACTTC; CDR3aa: CASSRQAEGEQYF
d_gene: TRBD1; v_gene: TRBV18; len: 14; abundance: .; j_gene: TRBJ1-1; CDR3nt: TGTGCCAGCTCAGGGCAGGACAGGGACACTGAAGCTTTCTTT; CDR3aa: CASSGQDRDTEAFF
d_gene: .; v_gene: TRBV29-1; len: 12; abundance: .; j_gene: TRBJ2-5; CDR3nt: TGCAGCGTTACAGGGTCCCAAGAGACCCAGTACTTC; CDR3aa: CSVTGSQETQYF